These 27 T cell receptor beta chains originate from one sample sequenced in a study of CD8 T cells in Susac syndrome. RNA was extracted with the RNeasy kit, and a quantity of roughly 0.5 to 1 ug was reverse transcribed using random hexamers. TCRdb analysed the immunoSEQ multiplex PCR reads with MiXCR anew, one entry per CDR3 protein. Among approximately 200,000 distinct CDR3 sequences, roughly 94% were seen once, and the ten largest hold around 0.08%. The sample taken for sequencing was CD4+ T cells from PBMCs. The receptors originated from a human donor with multiple sclerosis.

The V gene is TRBV30, the J gene TRBJ2-5, with 7 bases that match TRBD1. The CDR3 runs 13 residues. Germline trimming cut 1 base from V and 3 bases from J; bases unmatched to any gene: 2. Germline CDR1 GTSNPN, CDR2 SVGIG (reference sequence). The CDR3 DNA is TGTGCCTGGAGTGCAGGGACAGAAGAGACCCAGTACTTC. Translating it yields CAWSAGTEETQYF.

CDR3 loop: CASSRSSFGKFF. CDR3 nucleotides: TGTGCCAGCAGTCGATCTAGCTTCGGAAAGTTCTTC. The rearrangement joins TRBV6-1 to TRBJ2-1; D may be TRBD2 (5 bases). Germline V gene lookup returns CDR1 MNHNS and CDR2 SASEGT. Deletions cut 5 bases from V and 14 bases from J, with 16 bases between. CDR3 size: 12 residues.

V gene TRBV20-1 combines with J gene TRBJ2-3; 10 bases are shared with TRBD2. Germline V gives CDR1 DFQATT, CDR2 SNEGSKA (reference sequence). This CDR3 region has 15 residues. V was clipped by 5 bases and J by 5 bases; unmatched bases: 10. The CDR3 DNA reads TGCAGTGCTCCTTTAGGGAGCGGGGGGGTAGATACGCAGTATTTT. Its translation is CSAPLGSGGVDTQYF.

V gene TRBV29-1 combines with J gene TRBJ2-7; unclear D gene. V was cut by 3 bases and J by 1 base, with 7 bases left in between. Germline CDR1 reads SQVTM; CDR2 reads ANQGSEA. The length of the CDR3 is 12 residues. CDR3 nucleotides: TGCAGCGTTGACAGGAAGTCCTACGAGCAGTACGTC. This codes for CSVDRKSYEQYV.

The chain combines TRBV5-1 with TRBJ1-1, with D perhaps TRBD1 (5 bases). V lost 4 bases, J lost 0 bases, and 16 bases lay in between. CDR1 is SGHRS and CDR2 is YFSETQ in the germline V gene. The CDR3 length is 16 residues. The CDR3: CASSGSQVFMNTEAFF. CDR3 in DNA: TGCGCCAGCAGCGGATCACAGGTTTTTATGAACACTGAAGCTTTCTTT.

The genes are TRBV27 and TRBJ2-6, with TRBD2 as a possible D gene (5 bases). The CDR3 is made up of 18 amino acids. V lost 8 bases and J 1 base, leaving 21 bases between the germline ends. Germline assignment: CDR1 MNHEY and CDR2 SMNVEV (reference sequence). The CDR3 bases are TGTGCCAGCGCGGCGGGTTATGGGATTGCGTCTGGGGCCAACGTCCTGACTTTC. Translated: CASAAGYGIASGANVLTF.

V is TRBV29-1 and J is TRBJ1-1; D is perhaps TRBD1 (5 bases). The germline gives CDR1 SQVTM, CDR2 ANQGSEA. The CDR3 contains 11 residues. Trimming removed 3 bases at V and 11 bases at J, with 13 bases between. This chain's CDR3 is CSVDLGDWAFF. The CDR3 DNA follows: TGCAGCGTTGATCTGGGGGATTGGGCTTTCTTT.

The genes are TRBV9 and TRBJ2-1, with D possibly called TRBD1 or TRBD2 (5 bases each). V was trimmed by 0 bases and J by 6 bases, leaving 16 bases between them. The CDR3 spans 16 residues. Germline CDR1 and CDR2: SGDLS and YYNGEE. As DNA, the CDR3 is TGTGCCAGCAGCGTAGTCGAGGGGCCGGTGGGCAATGAGCAGTTCTTC. Its protein product is CASSVVEGPVGNEQFF.

The V call is TRBV2, the J call TRBJ2-1, with TRBD1 matching over 11 bases. Trimming at V came to 6 bases and at J to 4 bases, leaving 2 bases not matched to a gene. CDR3 length equals 14 residues. Germline values: CDR1 SNHLY, CDR2 FYNNEI. The CDR3 DNA follows: TGTGCCAGCAGGGGGACAGGGGGTTACAATGAGCAGTTCTTC. It is translated as CASRGTGGYNEQFF.

The J gene is TRBJ2-7, the V gene TRBV18; D is perhaps TRBD1 (5 bases). Germline CDR1 KGHSH, CDR2 LQKENI. This CDR3 region has 15 residues. Trimming shortened V by 3 bases and J by 6 bases, and 18 bases separated the two germline ends. The CDR3 spells CASSPLLGDLSEQYF. As DNA, the CDR3 is TGTGCCAGCTCACCTCTCCTAGGGGATCTGAGCGAGCAGTACTTC.

The chain joins TRBV5-4 to TRBJ2-7, with TRBD1 as a possible D gene (5 bases). The CDR3 contains 15 residues. V dropped 0 bases and J dropped 2 bases, with 12 bases sitting between them. Germline CDR1 and CDR2: SGHNT and YYREEE (reference sequence). This CDR3 is CASSLAAAGPYEQYF. The DNA for the CDR3 is TGTGCCAGCAGCTTGGCCGCGGCAGGGCCCTACGAGCAGTACTTC. The full variable domain, its missing parts supplied by reference TRBV5-4 and TRBJ2-7, is ETGVTQSPTHLIKTRGQQVTLRCSSQSGHNTVSWYQQALGQGPQFIFQYYREEENGRGNFPPRFSGLQFPNYSSELNVNALELDDSALYLCASSLAAAGPYEQYFGPGTRLTVT.

J is TRBJ1-6 and V is TRBV20-1; D is ambiguous. CDR1 and CDR2 (germline): DFQATT, SNEGSKA (reference sequence). The CDR3 contains 13 residues. CDR3 sequence: CSESSSYNSPLHF. In DNA, the CDR3 is TGCAGCGAAAGTAGCTCCTATAATTCACCCCTCCACTTT.

This sequence joins TRBV5-1 and TRBJ1-1; no clear D gene. This CDR3 comprises 14 residues. Germline V gene data show CDR1 as SGHRS and CDR2 as YFSETQ. V lost 0 bases and J lost 7, with 13 bases in between. This CDR3 reads CASSLALTLGEAFF. CDR3 DNA sequence: TGCGCCAGCAGCTTGGCCCTCACACTGGGTGAAGCTTTCTTT. Drawing the rest from reference TRBV5-1 and TRBJ1-1, the complete variable domain is KAGVTQTPRYLIKTRGQQVTLSCSPISGHRSVSWYQQTPGQGLQFLFEYFSETQRNKGNFPGRFSGRQFSNSRSEMNVSTLELGDSALYLCASSLALTLGEAFFGQGTRLTVV.

This clonotype was counted once. The rearrangement uses TRBV3-1 and TRBJ2-7; D call uncertain. The germline V gene has CDR1 LGHDT and CDR2 YNNKEL (reference sequence). This CDR3 has 12 residues. Trimming removed 1 base from V and 7 bases from J, with 8 bases in between. The CDR3 sequence is CASSQATKEQYF. The CDR3 coding sequence is TGTGCCAGCAGCCAAGCGACGAAAGAGCAGTACTTC.

The chain combines TRBV5-1 with TRBJ2-5; D may be TRBD1 or TRBD2 (5 bases each). The CDR3 length is 16 residues. The V end was cut by 4 bases, the J end by 0 bases, with 16 bases between. Germline CDR1 and CDR2: SGHRS and YFSETQ. CDR3 loop: CASSLRDGRNQETQYF. The CDR3 coding sequence is TGCGCCAGCAGCCTCCGGGACGGAAGGAACCAAGAGACCCAGTACTTC. The full variable domain, with the rest looked up from reference TRBV5-1 and TRBJ2-5, is KAGVTQTPRYLIKTRGQQVTLSCSPISGHRSVSWYQQTPGQGLQFLFEYFSETQRNKGNFPGRFSGRQFSNSRSEMNVSTLELGDSALYLCASSLRDGRNQETQYFGPGTRLLVL.

The CDR3 here is CASSEGRNQPQHF. In DNA form, the CDR3 reads TGTGCCAGCAGTGAGGGACGGAATCAGCCCCAGCATTTT. The rearrangement uses TRBV2 and TRBJ1-5, with D perhaps TRBD1 (5 bases). The length of the CDR3 is 13 residues. Germline CDR1 SNHLY, CDR2 FYNNEI. V lost 3 bases, J lost 4 bases, and 7 bases lay in between.

The rearrangement uses TRBV5-1 and TRBJ1-6; D is unclear. The germline CDR1 and CDR2 sequences are SGHRS and YFSETQ. The CDR3 length is 14 residues. With 0 bases removed from V and 7 bases from J, the gap between germline ends came to 8 bases. The CDR3 is CASSLVAGNSPLHF. In DNA form, the CDR3 reads TGCGCCAGCAGCTTGGTTGCGGGGAATTCACCCCTCCACTTT.

The V gene is TRBV5-1, the J gene TRBJ2-7; D tentatively reads TRBD1 or TRBD2 (5 bases each). This CDR3 is 14 amino acids long. V shed 0 bases and J shed 6 bases, with 13 bases lying between them. The germline V gene encodes CDR1 SGHRS and CDR2 YFSETQ. As DNA, the CDR3 is TGCGCCAGCAGCTTGGGAGTGCCAGGGACCGAGCAGTACTTC. Translation gives CASSLGVPGTEQYF.

The rearrangement links TRBV9 to TRBJ1-5; D not resolved. The CDR3 is 14 residues long. Per the germline V gene, CDR1 is SGDLS and CDR2 is YYNGEE. V was clipped by 1 base and J by 9 bases, with 14 bases between them. The CDR3 loop is CASSVNAEGGPQHF. The CDR3 DNA is TGTGCCAGCAGCGTAAACGCCGAAGGAGGGCCCCAGCATTTT.

The V and J genes are TRBV20-1 and TRBJ2-1; TRBD2 aligns across 12 bases. Trimming cost V 0 bases and J 7 bases; bases outside gene matches: 7. CDR3 length: 16 amino acids. CDR1 and CDR2 from the germline V gene are DFQATT and SNEGSKA (reference sequence). CDR3 nucleotide sequence: TGCAGTGCTAGAGATCCCGCTAGCGGGGGGGGAAATGAGCAGTTCTTC. As protein: CSARDPASGGGNEQFF.

The chain combines TRBV18 with TRBJ2-5; maybe TRBD1 (6 bases). This CDR3 contains 17 residues. From germline, CDR1 is KGHSH and CDR2 LQKENI. V was cut by 6 bases and J by 2 bases, with 22 bases left in between. The CDR3 nucleotides are TGTGCCAGCTCCGGGACGCGTGGAGCGGACAGACAAGAGACCCAGTACTTC. Translated: CASSGTRGADRQETQYF. The full variable domain, in which reference TRBV18 and TRBJ2-5 provide the parts outside the CDR3, is NAGVMQNPRHLVRRRGQEARLRCSPMKGHSHVYWYRQLPEEGLKFMVYLQKENIIDESGMPKERFSAEFPKEGPSILRIQQVVRGDSAAYFCASSGTRGADRQETQYFGPGTRLLVL.

The rearrangement uses TRBV5-1 and TRBJ1-3, with 9 bases matching TRBD1. The length of the CDR3 is 15 residues. Germline-derived CDR1 and CDR2 are SGHRS and YFSETQ. The J segment lost 4 bases and the V segment lost 3 bases, leaving 5 bases of the junction unmatched. The CDR3 region has the DNA TGCGCCAGCAGCTCCGGGACAGGGTGGGGAAACACCATATATTTT. Its protein is CASSSGTGWGNTIYF. The whole variable domain, filled in from reference TRBV5-1 and TRBJ1-3, reads KAGVTQTPRYLIKTRGQQVTLSCSPISGHRSVSWYQQTPGQGLQFLFEYFSETQRNKGNFPGRFSGRQFSNSRSEMNVSTLELGDSALYLCASSSGTGWGNTIYFGEGSWLTVV.

The chain joins TRBV2 to TRBJ2-1, with D tentatively TRBD2 (7 bases). The CDR3 runs 13 residues. Germline lookup yields CDR1 SNHLY and CDR2 FYNNEI. Trimming removed 6 bases from V and 8 bases from J, with 14 bases in between. Here the CDR3 DNA reads TGTGCCAGCAGGGCGGGGGCCCTCGATGAGCAGTTCTTC. This encodes CASRAGALDEQFF. Full variable domain (missing parts from reference TRBV2 and TRBJ2-1): EPEVTQTPSHQVTQMGQEVILRCVPISNHLYFYWYRQILGQKVEFLVSFYNNEISEKSEIFDDQFSVERPDGSNFTLKIRSTKLEDSAMYFCASRAGALDEQFFGPGTRLTVL.

The gene calls are TRBV11-1 and TRBJ2-3; D call uncertain. Trimming took off 11 bases at V and 5 bases at J, with 11 bases between the two ends. The CDR3 has 11 amino acids. The germline CDR1 and CDR2 sequences are SGHAT and FQDESV (reference sequence). In DNA, the CDR3 is TGTGCCGGAGCCTCGGGAGATACGCAGTATTTT. Amino acids: CAGASGDTQYF.

This sequence joins TRBV9 and TRBJ1-6; 8 bases match TRBD1. J was trimmed by 9 bases and V by 4 bases; bases with no gene match: 9. CDR3 size: 15 residues. Germline V lookup: CDR1 SGDLS, CDR2 YYNGEE. CDR3 nucleotides: TGTGCCAGCAGCCTCTCGGACAGGGTTACTTCACCCCTCCACTTT. It yields the protein CASSLSDRVTSPLHF.

The chain joins TRBV30 to TRBJ1-1, with D hard to call. In germline, CDR1 is GTSNPN, CDR2 SVGIG (reference sequence). CDR3 length: 13 amino acids. Trimming took 3 bases from V and 6 from J, leaving 14 bases between them. CDR3 nucleotides: TGTGCCTGGAGGGGTAGGTTGTTCGCTGAAGCTTTCTTT. Its protein is CAWRGRLFAEAFF.

This sequence joins TRBV7-3 and TRBJ2-5, with 10 bases identical to TRBD1. Germline V CDR1 and CDR2: SGHTA, FQGTGA. The CDR3 contains 14 residues. V gave up 0 bases and J gave up 9 bases; unmatched junction bases: 4. The CDR3 nucleotides are TGTGCCAGCAGCTTAACGGACAGGGGGTCTGCCCAGTACTTC. Translated, it gives CASSLTDRGSAQYF.